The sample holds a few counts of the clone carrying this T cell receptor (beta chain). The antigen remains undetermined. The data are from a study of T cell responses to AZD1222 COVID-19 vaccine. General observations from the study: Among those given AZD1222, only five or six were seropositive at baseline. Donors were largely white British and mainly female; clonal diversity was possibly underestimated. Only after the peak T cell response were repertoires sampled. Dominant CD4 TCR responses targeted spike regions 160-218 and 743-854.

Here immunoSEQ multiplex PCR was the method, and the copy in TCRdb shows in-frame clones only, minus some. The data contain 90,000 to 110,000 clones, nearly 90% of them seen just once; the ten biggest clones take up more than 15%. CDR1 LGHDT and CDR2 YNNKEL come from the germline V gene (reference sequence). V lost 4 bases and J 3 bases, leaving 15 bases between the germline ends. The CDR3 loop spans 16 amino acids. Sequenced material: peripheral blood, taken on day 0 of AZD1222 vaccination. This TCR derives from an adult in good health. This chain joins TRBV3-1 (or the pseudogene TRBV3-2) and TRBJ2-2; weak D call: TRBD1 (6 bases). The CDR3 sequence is CASSLRTGHHTGELFF. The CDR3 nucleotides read TGTGCCAGCAGCCTCCGGACGGGACATCACACCGGGGAGCTGTTTTTT.